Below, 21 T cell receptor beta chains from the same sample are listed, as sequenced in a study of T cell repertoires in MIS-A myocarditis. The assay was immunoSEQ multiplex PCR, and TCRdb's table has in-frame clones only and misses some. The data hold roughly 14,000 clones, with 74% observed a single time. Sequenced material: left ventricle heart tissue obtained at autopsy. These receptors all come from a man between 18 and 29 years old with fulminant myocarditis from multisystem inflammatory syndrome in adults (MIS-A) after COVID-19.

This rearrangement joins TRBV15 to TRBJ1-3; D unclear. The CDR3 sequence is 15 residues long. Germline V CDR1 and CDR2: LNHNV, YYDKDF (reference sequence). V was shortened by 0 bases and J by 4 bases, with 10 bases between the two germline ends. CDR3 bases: TGTGCCACCAGCAGAGATCACGTCGAGGGAAACACCATATATTTT. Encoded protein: CATSRDHVEGNTIYF.

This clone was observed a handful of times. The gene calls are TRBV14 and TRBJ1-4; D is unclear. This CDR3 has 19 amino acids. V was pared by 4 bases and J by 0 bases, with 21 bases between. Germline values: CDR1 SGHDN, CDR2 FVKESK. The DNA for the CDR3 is TGTGCCAGCAGCCTGGACCCAGATAGGAATTTGACAACTAATGAAAAACTGTTTTTT. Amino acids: CASSLDPDRNLTTNEKLFF.

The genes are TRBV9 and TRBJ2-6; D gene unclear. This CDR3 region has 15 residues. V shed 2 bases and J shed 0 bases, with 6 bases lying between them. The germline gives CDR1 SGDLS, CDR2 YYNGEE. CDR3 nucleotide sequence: TGTGCCAGCAGCGTCTTATTCTCTGGGGCCAACGTCCTGACTTTC. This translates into CASSVLFSGANVLTF.

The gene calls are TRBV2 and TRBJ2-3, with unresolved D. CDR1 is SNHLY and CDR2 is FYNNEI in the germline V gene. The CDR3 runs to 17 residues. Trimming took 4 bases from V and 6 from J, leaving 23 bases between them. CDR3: CASSGSRLRKNRDTQYF. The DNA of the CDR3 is TGTGCCAGCAGTGGAAGTCGTCTGCGTAAAAATAGGGATACGCAGTATTTT.

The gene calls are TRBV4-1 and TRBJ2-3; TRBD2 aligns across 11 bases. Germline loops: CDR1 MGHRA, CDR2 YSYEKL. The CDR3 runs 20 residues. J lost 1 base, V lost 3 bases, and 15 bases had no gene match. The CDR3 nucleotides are TGCGCCAGCAGCCAGTTCCCACTAGCGGGGGTGTCTTCTGGCACAGATACGCAGTATTTT. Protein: CASSQFPLAGVSSGTDTQYF.

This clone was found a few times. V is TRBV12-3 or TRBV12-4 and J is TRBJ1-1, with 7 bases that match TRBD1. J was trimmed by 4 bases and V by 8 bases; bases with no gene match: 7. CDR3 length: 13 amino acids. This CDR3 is CASLQGLATEAFF. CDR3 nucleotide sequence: TGTGCCAGCTTACAGGGGCTGGCCACTGAAGCTTTCTTT.

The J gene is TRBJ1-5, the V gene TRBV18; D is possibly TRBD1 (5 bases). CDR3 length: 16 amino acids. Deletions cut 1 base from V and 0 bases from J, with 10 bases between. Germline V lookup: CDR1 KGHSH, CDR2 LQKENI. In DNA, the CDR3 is TGTGCCAGCTCACCACTTGGGGGGGATAGCAATCAGCCCCAGCATTTT. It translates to CASSPLGGDSNQPQHF.

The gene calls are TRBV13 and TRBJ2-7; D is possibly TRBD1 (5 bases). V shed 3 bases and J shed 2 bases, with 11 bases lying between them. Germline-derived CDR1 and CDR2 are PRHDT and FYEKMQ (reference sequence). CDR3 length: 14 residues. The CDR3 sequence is CASSFRTYTYEQYF. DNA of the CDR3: TGTGCCAGCAGCTTCCGGACATATACCTACGAGCAGTACTTC.

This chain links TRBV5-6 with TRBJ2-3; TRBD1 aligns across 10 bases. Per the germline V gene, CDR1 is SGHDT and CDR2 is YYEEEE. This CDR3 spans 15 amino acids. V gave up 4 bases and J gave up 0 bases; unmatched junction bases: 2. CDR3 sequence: CASSRQGASTDTQYF. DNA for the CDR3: TGTGCCAGCAGCCGACAGGGGGCAAGCACAGATACGCAGTATTTT.

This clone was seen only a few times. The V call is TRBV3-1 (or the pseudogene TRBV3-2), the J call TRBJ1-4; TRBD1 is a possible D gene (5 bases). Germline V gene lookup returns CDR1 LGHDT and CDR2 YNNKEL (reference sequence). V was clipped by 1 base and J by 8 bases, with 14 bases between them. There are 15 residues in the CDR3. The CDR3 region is CASSQGRRGDEKLFF. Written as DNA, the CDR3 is TGTGCCAGCAGCCAAGGAAGACGGGGCGACGAAAAACTGTTTTTT.

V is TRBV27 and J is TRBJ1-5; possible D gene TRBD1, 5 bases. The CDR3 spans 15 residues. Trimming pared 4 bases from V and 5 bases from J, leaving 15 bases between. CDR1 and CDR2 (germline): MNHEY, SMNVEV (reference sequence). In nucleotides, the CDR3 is TGTGCCAGCAGTTCAACACCTCAGGGTCATCAGCCCCAGCATTTT. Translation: CASSSTPQGHQPQHF.

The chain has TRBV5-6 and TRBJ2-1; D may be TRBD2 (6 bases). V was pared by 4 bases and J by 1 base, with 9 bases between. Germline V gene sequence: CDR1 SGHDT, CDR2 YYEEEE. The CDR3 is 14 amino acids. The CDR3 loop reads CASSRGRSYNEQFF. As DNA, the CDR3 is TGTGCCAGCAGCCGGGGGAGATCCTACAATGAGCAGTTCTTC.

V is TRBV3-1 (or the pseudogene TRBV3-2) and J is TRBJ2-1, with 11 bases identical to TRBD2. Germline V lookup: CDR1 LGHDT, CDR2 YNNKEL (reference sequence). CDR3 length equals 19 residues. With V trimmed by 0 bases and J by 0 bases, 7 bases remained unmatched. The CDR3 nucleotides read TGTGCCAGCAGCCAAGAGGGTCTAGCGGGAGGTCTCTCCTACAATGAGCAGTTCTTC. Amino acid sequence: CASSQEGLAGGLSYNEQFF.

The CDR3 nucleotides read TGTGCCAGCAGTTACGAAGACAGCTATTACGAGCAGTACTTC. It translates to CASSYEDSYYEQYF. The gene calls are TRBV6-5 and TRBJ2-7; possibly TRBD1 for D (5 bases). There are 14 residues in the CDR3. Trimming shortened V by 2 bases and J by 4 bases, and 12 bases separated the two germline ends. Per the germline V gene, CDR1 is MNHEY and CDR2 is SVGAGI.

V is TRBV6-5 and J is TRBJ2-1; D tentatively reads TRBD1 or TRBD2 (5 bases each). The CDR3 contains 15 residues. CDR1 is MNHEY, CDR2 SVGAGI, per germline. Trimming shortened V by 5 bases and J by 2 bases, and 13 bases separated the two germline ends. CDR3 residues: CASSPSWGTYNEQFF. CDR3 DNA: TGTGCCAGCAGTCCCTCATGGGGGACCTACAATGAGCAGTTCTTC.

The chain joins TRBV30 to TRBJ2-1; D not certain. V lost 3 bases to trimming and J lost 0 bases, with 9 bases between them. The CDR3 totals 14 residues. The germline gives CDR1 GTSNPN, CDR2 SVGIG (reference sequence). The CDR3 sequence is CAWSARPSYNEQFF. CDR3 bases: TGTGCCTGGAGCGCCAGGCCCTCCTACAATGAGCAGTTCTTC.

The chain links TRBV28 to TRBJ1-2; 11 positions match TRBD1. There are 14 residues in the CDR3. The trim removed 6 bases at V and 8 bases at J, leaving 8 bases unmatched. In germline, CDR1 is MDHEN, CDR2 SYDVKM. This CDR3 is CASRAPGTGGGYTF. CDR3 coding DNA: TGTGCCAGCAGGGCACCCGGGACAGGGGGAGGCTACACCTTC.

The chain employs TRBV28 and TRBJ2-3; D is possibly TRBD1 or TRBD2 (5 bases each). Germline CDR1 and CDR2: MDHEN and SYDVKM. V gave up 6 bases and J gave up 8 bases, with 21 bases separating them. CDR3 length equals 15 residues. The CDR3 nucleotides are TGTGCCAGCAGGCATGGGGACGGGTCGGCAGGTACGCAGTATTTT. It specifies CASRHGDGSAGTQYF. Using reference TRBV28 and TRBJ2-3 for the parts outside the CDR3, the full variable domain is DVKVTQSSRYLVKRTGEKVFLECVQDMDHENMFWYRQDPGLGLRLIYFSYDVKMKEKGDIPEGYSVSREKKERFSLILESASTNQTSMYLCASRHGDGSAGTQYFGPGTRLTVL.

CDR3 in DNA: TGTGCCAGCAGCTTGGAAGGGGCAGGTTTATCCCACGAGCAGTACTTC. Translating it yields CASSLEGAGLSHEQYF. V is TRBV5-4 and J is TRBJ2-7, with D possibly matching TRBD1 (5 bases). The CDR3 runs to 16 residues. Germline V lookup: CDR1 SGHNT, CDR2 YYREEE (reference sequence). Between the trimmed V and J ends, which lost 0 bases and 5 bases, there was a span of 18 bases.

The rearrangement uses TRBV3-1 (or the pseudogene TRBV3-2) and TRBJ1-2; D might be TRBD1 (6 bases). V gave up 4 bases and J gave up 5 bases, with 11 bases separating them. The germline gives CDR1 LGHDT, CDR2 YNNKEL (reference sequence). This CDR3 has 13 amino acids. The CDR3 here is CASSPGGGYGYTF. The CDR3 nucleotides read TGTGCCAGCAGCCCCGGGGGCGGGTATGGCTACACCTTC.

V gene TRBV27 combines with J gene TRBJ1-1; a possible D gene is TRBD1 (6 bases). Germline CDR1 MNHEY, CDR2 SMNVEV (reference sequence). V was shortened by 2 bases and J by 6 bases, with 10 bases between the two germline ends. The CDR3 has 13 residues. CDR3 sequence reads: CASSLTQGPEAFF. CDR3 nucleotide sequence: TGTGCCAGCAGTTTAACACAGGGCCCTGAAGCTTTCTTT.